These 23 T cell receptor beta chains came from one sample sequenced in a study of identical twins. TCRdb reprocessed the 5' RACE reads via MiXCR and lists one record per CDR3 protein. The table lists approximately 280,000 distinct CDR3 sequences, roughly 8.6% of them singletons. The sample also formed part of further work on yellow fever vaccine responses in identical twins.

Sequencing used memory (CD45RO+) T cells sorted from blood. These receptors all come from a woman in her late teens or twenties in good health.

This clonotype was found many times. The CDR3 DNA reads as TGCGCCAGCAGCCCTCAAATAGCGGGAGACGTCGGAGGCGAGCAGTTCTTC. This sequence encodes CASSPQIAGDVGGEQFF. The chain uses TRBV5-1 and TRBJ2-1, with 9 positions matching TRBD2. The CDR3 totals 17 residues. Germline V gene sequence: CDR1 SGHRS, CDR2 YFSETQ. Trimming cost V 4 bases and J 10 bases; bases outside gene matches: 18.

The V and J genes are TRBV27 and TRBJ2-4; possibly TRBD2 for D (6 bases). The germline CDR1 and CDR2 sequences are MNHEY and SMNVEV (reference sequence). The V gene lost 6 bases and the J gene lost 9 bases, with 21 bases spanning the gap. There are 15 residues in the CDR3. Here the CDR3 reads CASRTRDLGSVIQYF. The CDR3 nucleotides read TGTGCCAGCAGGACCCGGGACCTCGGGAGTGTCATTCAGTACTTC.

In its sample, this clonotype was seen a few times. J is TRBJ2-2 and V is TRBV24-1; maybe TRBD2 (5 bases). CDR1 is KGHDR, CDR2 SFDVKD, per germline. There are 12 residues in the CDR3. Trimming shortened V by 5 bases and J by 5 bases, and 5 bases separated the two germline ends. CDR3 protein: CATSGGTGELFF. As DNA, the CDR3 is TGTGCCACCAGTGGAGGGACCGGGGAGCTGTTTTTT.

This clonotype was observed a few times. This chain connects TRBV7-8 to TRBJ2-3; 10 bases fit TRBD2. CDR1 SGHVS and CDR2 FQNEAQ come from the germline V gene. The CDR3 loop spans 16 amino acids. The V gene end was trimmed by 1 base and the J gene end by 4 bases; junction bases not matched to a gene: 5. This CDR3 reads CASSLGSGRAADTQYF. CDR3 sequence (DNA): TGTGCCAGCAGCTTAGGGAGCGGGAGGGCCGCAGATACGCAGTATTTT.

The rearrangement joins TRBV18 to TRBJ2-6; 10 bases line up with TRBD1. Germline assignment: CDR1 KGHSH and CDR2 LQKENI. Unmatched junction bases numbered 4, after V lost 1 base and J lost 1 base. The CDR3 is made up of 18 amino acids. The CDR3 DNA follows: TGTGCCAGCTCACCACGACAGGGGGCTATATCTGGGGCCAACGTCCTGACTTTC. Amino acid sequence: CASSPRQGAISGANVLTF.

The CDR3 DNA is TGTGCCAGCAGCTCAGGGGGCAATAGCAATCAGCCCCAGCATTTT. Its translation: CASSSGGNSNQPQHF. J is TRBJ1-5 and V is TRBV12-3 or TRBV12-4; TRBD1 matches at 8 bases. The V gene end was trimmed by 6 bases and the J gene end by 0 bases; junction bases not matched to a gene: 4. CDR3 length equals 15 residues.

This clonotype has just one count. A much larger clonotype is one base distant, so this may be a read error. J is TRBJ2-1 and V is TRBV29-1; D is tentatively TRBD1 or TRBD2 (5 bases each). The germline V gene has CDR1 SQVTM and CDR2 ANQGSEA. V was pared by 8 bases and J by 8 bases, with 13 bases between. CDR3 size: 11 residues. CDR3 sequence (DNA): TGCAGCATTGTCAGGGACCATGAGCAGTTCTTC. The encoded protein is CSIVRDHEQFF.

The CDR3 bases are TGTGCCAGCGGAGCCAGGGCGGGCACTGAAGCTTTCTTT. It is translated as CASGARAGTEAFF. The chain joins TRBV6-1 to TRBJ1-1, with a possible D match to TRBD1 (5 bases). Trimming pared 8 bases from V and 4 bases from J, leaving 14 bases between. This CDR3 is built from 13 residues. Germline V CDR1 and CDR2: MNHNS, SASEGT.

The sample holds many counts of this clonotype. CDR3 amino acids: CASSLGVGYEQYF. The DNA for the CDR3 is TGTGCCAGCAGCTTAGGGGTAGGCTACGAGCAGTACTTC. The V and J genes are TRBV7-3 and TRBJ2-7; D unresolved. Between the trimmed V and J ends, which lost 2 bases and 3 bases, there was a span of 8 bases. The CDR3 runs 13 residues. Germline CDR1 is SGHTA and CDR2 is FQGTGA.

This clonotype was observed many times. This chain joins TRBV6-1 and TRBJ2-1; possibly TRBD1 for D (5 bases). The V end was cut by 4 bases, the J end by 7 bases, with 11 bases between. Germline CDR1 MNHNS, CDR2 SASEGT. This CDR3 has 13 amino acids. CDR3 in amino acids: CASSVTGRNEQFF. The DNA for the CDR3 is TGTGCCAGCAGTGTAACAGGAAGAAATGAGCAGTTCTTC.

This clonotype was counted only a few times. The J gene is TRBJ2-1, the V gene TRBV20-1, with D perhaps TRBD2 (5 bases). Trimming shortened V by 4 bases and J by 0 bases, and 16 bases separated the two germline ends. This CDR3 region has 16 residues. Germline assignment: CDR1 DFQATT and CDR2 SNEGSKA (reference sequence). CDR3 region: CSAKPKSAGSYNEQFF. Written as DNA, the CDR3 is TGCAGTGCTAAGCCTAAAAGTGCGGGCTCCTACAATGAGCAGTTCTTC.

This clonotype has ten or more counts. The V gene is TRBV24-1, the J gene TRBJ2-1; 10 bases line up with TRBD2. J gave up 5 bases and V 9 bases, and 3 bases lay outside the gene matches. The CDR3 is made up of 13 amino acids. From germline, CDR1 is KGHDR and CDR2 SFDVKD. CDR3 loop: CATGLAVDNEQFF. The CDR3 DNA is TGTGCCACCGGACTAGCGGTTGACAATGAGCAGTTCTTC.

The chain carries TRBV20-1 and TRBJ1-5; no clear D gene. This CDR3 region has 14 residues. Deletions cut 1 base from V and 3 bases from J, with 10 bases between. The V gene's germline CDR1 is DFQATT and CDR2 SNEGSKA (reference sequence). This CDR3 reads CSARGTALNQPQHF. CDR3 sequence (DNA): TGCAGTGCTAGAGGGACCGCACTCAATCAGCCCCAGCATTTT.

In this sample, this clonotype turned up many times. This rearrangement joins TRBV5-1 to TRBJ2-5; possibly TRBD2 for D (5 bases). This CDR3 is 14 amino acids long. Germline assignment: CDR1 SGHRS and CDR2 YFSETQ. The ends were cut back, 0 bases at V and 2 bases at J, with 8 bases in the middle. The CDR3 loop reads CASSLGRGQETQYF. CDR3 nucleotide sequence: TGCGCCAGCAGCTTGGGCCGGGGACAAGAGACCCAGTACTTC.

This clonotype was counted ten times or more. This chain joins TRBV3-1 and TRBJ1-1; no clear D. The V end lost 2 bases, the J end lost 11 bases, and 15 bases lay between the germline ends. The CDR3 consists of 13 residues. The germline V gene encodes CDR1 LGHDT and CDR2 YNNKEL (reference sequence). The CDR3 is CASSQTPGLRAFF. In DNA, the CDR3 is TGTGCCAGCAGCCAAACTCCGGGCCTGAGGGCTTTCTTT.

CDR3 nucleotide sequence: TGCAGTGCTCTACGACAGATACAGTTCTTC. Its protein product is CSALRQIQFF. V gene TRBV20-1 combines with J gene TRBJ2-1; a possible D gene is TRBD1 (5 bases). The CDR3 runs 10 residues. Germline V gene data show CDR1 as DFQATT and CDR2 as SNEGSKA (reference sequence). V was cut by 5 bases and J by 13 bases, with 12 bases left in between.

This clonotype has only a few counts. This rearrangement joins TRBV5-1 to TRBJ2-3; TRBD1 aligns across 9 bases. The V and J ends lost 3 bases and 0 bases, in that order; junction bases with no gene match: 8. Germline V gene sequence: CDR1 SGHRS, CDR2 YFSETQ. This CDR3 is built from 17 residues. CDR3 protein: CASSWTTGGQSTDTQYF. The CDR3 nucleotides are TGCGCCAGCAGCTGGACCACAGGGGGCCAAAGCACAGATACGCAGTATTTT.

This clonotype came up a few times. The genes are TRBV3-1 and TRBJ2-1; 8 positions agree with TRBD1. This CDR3 has 15 amino acids. After removal of 4 bases from V and 4 bases from J, the junction contained 6 bases not matched to a gene. Germline V CDR1 and CDR2: LGHDT, YNNKEL (reference sequence). CDR3 region: CASSPQQGAYNEQFF. In DNA, the CDR3 is TGTGCCAGCAGCCCCCAGCAGGGGGCATACAATGAGCAGTTCTTC.

This chain links TRBV6-5 with TRBJ2-1, with 10 bases aligning to TRBD2. The trim removed 4 bases at V and 4 bases at J, leaving 1 base unmatched. Germline lookup yields CDR1 MNHEY and CDR2 SVGAGI. The CDR3 consists of 14 residues. The CDR3 region has the DNA TGTGCCAGCAGTTGGACTAGCGGTTACAATGAGCAGTTCTTC. Translation: CASSWTSGYNEQFF.

This clonotype was counted ten times or more. The chain recombines TRBV20-1 with TRBJ2-7; D assignment may be TRBD1 or TRBD2 (5 bases each). This CDR3 is 14 amino acids long. V shed 0 bases and J shed 2 bases, with 11 bases lying between them. From germline, CDR1 is DFQATT and CDR2 SNEGSKA (reference sequence). The CDR3 nucleotides read TGCAGTGCTAGAGAGGGGGTCATCCCCTACGAGCAGTACTTC. This encodes CSAREGVIPYEQYF.

This clonotype has just a few counts. This chain uses TRBV6-1 with TRBJ2-7; the match to TRBD1 covers 7 bases. The CDR3 contains 14 residues. The germline V gene has CDR1 MNHNS and CDR2 SASEGT. With V trimmed by 7 bases and J by 1 base, 7 bases remained unmatched. The chain's CDR3 is CASMSGTASYEQYF. The CDR3 nucleotides read TGTGCCAGCATGTCCGGGACAGCATCCTACGAGCAGTACTTC.

V and J are TRBV7-9 and TRBJ2-3; 11 bases map to TRBD2. With V trimmed by 1 base and J by 5 bases, 5 bases remained unmatched. Germline-derived CDR1 and CDR2 are SEHNR and FQNEAQ (reference sequence). This CDR3 region has 16 residues. The CDR3 sequence is CASSLGLAGGLDTQYF. The DNA for the CDR3 is TGTGCCAGCAGCTTAGGCCTAGCGGGAGGATTAGATACGCAGTATTTT. Full variable domain (missing parts from reference TRBV7-9 and TRBJ2-3): DTGVSQNPRHKITKRGQNVTFRCDPISEHNRLYWYRQTLGQGPEFLTYFQNEAQLEKSRLLSDRFSAERPKGSFSTLEIQRTEQGDSAMYLCASSLGLAGGLDTQYFGPGTRLTVL.

This chain connects TRBV3-1 to TRBJ1-3; D unresolved. The CDR3 loop spans 14 amino acids. CDR1 LGHDT and CDR2 YNNKEL come from the germline V gene (reference sequence). V was shortened by 8 bases and J by 4 bases, with 15 bases between the two germline ends. DNA of the CDR3: TGTGCCAGCGGTCTGGAGGGATCCGGAAACACCATATATTTT. Amino acid sequence: CASGLEGSGNTIYF. Filled out from reference TRBV3-1 and TRBJ1-3, the complete variable domain reads DTAVSQTPKYLVTQMGNDKSIKCEQNLGHDTMYWYKQDSKKFLKIMFSYNNKELIINETVPNRFSPKSPDKAHLNLHINSLELGDSAVYFCASGLEGSGNTIYFGEGSWLTVV.